This T cell receptor (beta chain) was retrieved from a study of cytomegalovirus exposure and HLA in healthy donors. Whole-study findings and limits: Based on reports, TCR beta sequences accurately predicted HLA-A and HLA-B alleles for most subjects.

For this clone: What it binds is unknown.

PCR involved 60 Vbeta and 13 Jbeta primers. Some clones are missing from TCRdb's copy, which holds only in-frame ones; the method was immunoSEQ multiplex PCR. The repertoire holds tens of thousands of clones, roughly 63% seen once, with over 5% in the top ten. V lost 4 bases, J lost 3 bases, and 13 bases lay in between. In germline, CDR1 is LNHDA, CDR2 SQIVND (reference sequence). CDR3 length: 15 residues. The chain has TRBV19 and TRBJ1-5; D ambiguous. The sample consisted of PBMCs. The sequence was obtained from a boy between 10 and 17 years old in good health and CMV-seropositive. The CDR3 DNA is TGTGCCAGTAGTAAGGAGTTACTCGCCAATCAGCCCCAGCATTTT. Translated: CASSKELLANQPQHF.